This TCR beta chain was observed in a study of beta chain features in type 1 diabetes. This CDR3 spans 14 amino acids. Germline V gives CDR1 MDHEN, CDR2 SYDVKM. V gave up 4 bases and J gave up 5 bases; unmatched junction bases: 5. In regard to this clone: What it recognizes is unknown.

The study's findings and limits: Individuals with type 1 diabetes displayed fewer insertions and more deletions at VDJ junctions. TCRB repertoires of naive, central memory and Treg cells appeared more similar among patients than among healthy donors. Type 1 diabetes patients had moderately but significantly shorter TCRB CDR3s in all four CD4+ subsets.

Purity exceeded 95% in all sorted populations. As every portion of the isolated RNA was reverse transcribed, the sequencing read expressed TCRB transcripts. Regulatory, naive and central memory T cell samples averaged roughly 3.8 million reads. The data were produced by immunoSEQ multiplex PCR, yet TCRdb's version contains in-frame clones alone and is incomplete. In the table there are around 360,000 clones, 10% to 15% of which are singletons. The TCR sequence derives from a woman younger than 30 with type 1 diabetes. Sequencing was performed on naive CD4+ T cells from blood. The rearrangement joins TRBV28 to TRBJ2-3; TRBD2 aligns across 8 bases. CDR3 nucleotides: TGTGCCAGCAGTTCGGGAGGGCCGGTAGATACGCAGTATTTT. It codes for CASSSGGPVDTQYF.